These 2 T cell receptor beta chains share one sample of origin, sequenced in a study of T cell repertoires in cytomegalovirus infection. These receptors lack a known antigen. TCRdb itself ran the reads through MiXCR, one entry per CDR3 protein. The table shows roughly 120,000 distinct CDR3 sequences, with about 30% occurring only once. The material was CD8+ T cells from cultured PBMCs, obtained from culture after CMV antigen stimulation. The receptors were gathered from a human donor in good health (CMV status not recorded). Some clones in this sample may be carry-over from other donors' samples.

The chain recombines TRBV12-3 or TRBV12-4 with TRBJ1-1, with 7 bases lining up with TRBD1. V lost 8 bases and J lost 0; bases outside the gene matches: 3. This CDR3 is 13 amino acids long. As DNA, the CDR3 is TGTGCCAGCCAGACAGGGATGAACACTGAAGCTTTCTTT. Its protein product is CASQTGMNTEAFF.

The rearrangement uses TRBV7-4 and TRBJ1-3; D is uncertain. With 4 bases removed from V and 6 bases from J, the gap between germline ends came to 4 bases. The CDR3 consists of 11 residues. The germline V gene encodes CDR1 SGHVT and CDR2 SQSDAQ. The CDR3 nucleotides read TGTGCCAGCAGCTCTCCAAACACCATATATTTT. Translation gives CASSSPNTIYF.